This TCR beta chain was observed in a study of CD8 T cells in ankylosing spondylitis. Using its own MiXCR run on the 5' RACE reads, TCRdb lists one record per CDR3 protein. The data hold approximately 260,000 distinct CDR3 sequences, with 15% to 20% observed a single time. The specimen sequenced was blood, either unsorted or a sorted T cell fraction (not recorded which). This TCR was recovered from a male donor with ankylosing spondylitis or in good health (not recorded which).

The DNA of the CDR3 is TGTGCCAGCGGGGACAGTTATTACAATGAGCAGTTCTTC. Protein sequence: CASGDSYYNEQFF. The gene calls are TRBV19 and TRBJ2-1, with 7 nucleotides matching TRBD1. Unmatched junction bases numbered 6, after V lost 9 bases and J lost 4 bases. CDR1 LNHDA and CDR2 SQIVND come from the germline V gene (reference sequence). CDR3 length: 13 amino acids.